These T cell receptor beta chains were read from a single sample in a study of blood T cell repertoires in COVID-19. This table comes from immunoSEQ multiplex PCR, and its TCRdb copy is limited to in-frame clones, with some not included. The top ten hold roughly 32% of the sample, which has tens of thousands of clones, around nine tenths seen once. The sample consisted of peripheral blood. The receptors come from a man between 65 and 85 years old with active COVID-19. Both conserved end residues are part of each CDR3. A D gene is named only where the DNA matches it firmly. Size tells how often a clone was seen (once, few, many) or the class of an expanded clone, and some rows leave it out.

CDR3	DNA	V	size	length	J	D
CASSPGTGRSNQHF	TGTGCCAGCAGCCCTGGGACAGGTAGAAGCAACCAGCATTTT	TRBV4-2	few	14	TRBJ1-5	TRBD1
CASSSRTGKTEAFF	TGTGCCAGCAGTTCTAGGACAGGGAAAACTGAAGCTTTCTTT	TRBV6-5	-	14	TRBJ1-1	TRBD1
CASSHTNTGELFF	TGTGCCAGCAGCCACACGAACACCGGGGAGCTGTTTTTT	TRBV3-1/TRBV3-2	-	13	TRBJ2-2	-
CASSVRGRSPLHF	TGTGCCAGCAGCGTACGCGGCCGATCCCCCCTCCACTTT	TRBV9	-	13	TRBJ1-6	-
CASKGTSGRAFYNEQFF	TGTGCCAGCAAAGGGACTAGCGGGAGGGCCTTCTACAATGAGCAGTTCTTC	TRBV27	-	17	TRBJ2-1	TRBD2
CASSLPYQETQYF	TGTGCCAGCAGTTTACCGTACCAAGAGACCCAGTACTTC	TRBV28	-	13	TRBJ2-5	-
CASSPRRGLAEDTQYF	TGTGCCAGCAGCCCCCGAAGGGGACTAGCGGAAGATACGCAGTATTTT	TRBV7-8	-	16	TRBJ2-3	TRBD2
CSVLKLRDTSYEQYF	TGCAGCGTTCTAAAACTCCGGGACACATCCTACGAGCAGTACTTC	TRBV29-1	-	15	TRBJ2-7	-
CASSRRARERLSSYNSPLHF	TGTGCCAGCAGCCGACGGGCCCGGGAGCGGTTGAGCTCCTATAATTCACCCCTCCACTTT	TRBV6-2/TRBV6-3	-	20	TRBJ1-6	-
CASSQDRAGEQFF	TGTGCCAGCAGCCAAGATAGAGCAGGCGAGCAGTTCTTC	TRBV4-2	-	13	TRBJ2-1	-
CASSQEGYKVSPLHF	TGCGCCAGCAGCCAAGAGGGCTATAAGGTTTCACCCCTCCACTTT	TRBV4-1	-	15	TRBJ1-6	-
CASSLDGGGFGQYF	TGTGCCAGCAGCTTAGATGGGGGGGGATTCGGGCAGTACTTC	TRBV11-2	-	14	TRBJ2-7	TRBD2
CASKPRAGFFSGNTIYF	TGTGCCAGCAAACCTAGGGCAGGGTTTTTCTCTGGAAACACCATATATTTT	TRBV27	-	17	TRBJ1-3	-
CASSRQGNEQFF	TGTGCCAGTAGCCGACAGGGAAATGAGCAGTTCTTC	TRBV19	-	12	TRBJ2-1	TRBD1
CASSSGRVGYGYTF	TGTGCCAGCAGCTCCGGGAGGGTTGGCTATGGCTACACCTTC	TRBV5-8	-	14	TRBJ1-2	-
CASYDTGSGNTIYF	TGTGCCAGCTACGACACCGGCTCTGGAAACACCATATATTTT	TRBV6-6	once	14	TRBJ1-3	-
CASSLGRGSGELFF	TGTGCCAGCAGCTTAGGCAGGGGCTCCGGGGAGCTGTTTTTT	TRBV7-2	-	14	TRBJ2-2	-
CASSGSPGQRSYEQYF	TGTGCCAGCAGCGGCTCTCCGGGACAGCGATCCTACGAGCAGTACTTC	TRBV6-4	-	16	TRBJ2-7	TRBD1